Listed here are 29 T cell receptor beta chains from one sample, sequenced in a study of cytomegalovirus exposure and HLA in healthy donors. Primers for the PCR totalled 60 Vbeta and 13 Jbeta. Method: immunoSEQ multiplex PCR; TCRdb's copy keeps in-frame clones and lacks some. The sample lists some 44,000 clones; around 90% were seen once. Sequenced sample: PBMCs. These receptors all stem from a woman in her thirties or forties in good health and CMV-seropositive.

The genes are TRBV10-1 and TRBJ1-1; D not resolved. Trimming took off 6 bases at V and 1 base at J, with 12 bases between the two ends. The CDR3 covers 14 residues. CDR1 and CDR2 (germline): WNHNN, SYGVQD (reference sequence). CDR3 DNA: TGCGCCAGCAGCGTGAACTTCGGGAACACTGAAGCTTTCTTT. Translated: CASSVNFGNTEAFF.

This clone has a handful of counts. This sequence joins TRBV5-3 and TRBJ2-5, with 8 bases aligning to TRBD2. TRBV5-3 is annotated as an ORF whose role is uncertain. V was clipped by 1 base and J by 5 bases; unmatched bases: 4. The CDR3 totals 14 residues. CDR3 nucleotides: TGTGCCAGAAGCTTGCAGCGGGGGTGGGAGACCCAGTACTTC. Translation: CARSLQRGWETQYF.

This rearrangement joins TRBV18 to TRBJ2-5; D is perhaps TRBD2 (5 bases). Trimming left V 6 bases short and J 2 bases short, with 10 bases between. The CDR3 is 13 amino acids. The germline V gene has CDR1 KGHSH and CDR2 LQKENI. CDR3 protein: CASSVGRQETQYF. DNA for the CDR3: TGTGCCAGCTCGGTGGGGAGACAAGAGACCCAGTACTTC.

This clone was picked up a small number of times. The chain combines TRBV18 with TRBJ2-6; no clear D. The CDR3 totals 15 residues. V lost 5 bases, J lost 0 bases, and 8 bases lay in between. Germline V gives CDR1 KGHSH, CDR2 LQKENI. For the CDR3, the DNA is TGTGCCAGCTCAGTAGGAGCCTCTGGGGCCAACGTCCTGACTTTC. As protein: CASSVGASGANVLTF.

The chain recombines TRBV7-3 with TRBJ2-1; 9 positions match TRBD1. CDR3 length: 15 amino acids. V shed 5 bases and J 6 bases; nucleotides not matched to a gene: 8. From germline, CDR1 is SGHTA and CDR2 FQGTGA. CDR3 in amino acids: CASSRDRVVRNEQFF. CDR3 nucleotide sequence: TGTGCCAGCAGCCGGGACAGGGTGGTTCGCAATGAGCAGTTCTTC. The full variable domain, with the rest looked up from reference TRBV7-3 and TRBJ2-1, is GAGVSQTPSNKVTEKGKYVELRCDPISGHTALYWYRQSLGQGPEFLIYFQGTGAADDSGLPNDRFFAVRPEGSVSTLKIQRTERGDSAVYLCASSRDRVVRNEQFFGPGTRLTVL.

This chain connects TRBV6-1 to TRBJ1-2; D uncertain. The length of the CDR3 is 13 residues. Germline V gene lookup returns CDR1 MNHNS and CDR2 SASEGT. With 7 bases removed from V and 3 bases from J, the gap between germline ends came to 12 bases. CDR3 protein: CASTPVADYGYTF. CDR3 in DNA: TGTGCCAGCACCCCGGTCGCGGACTATGGCTACACCTTC.

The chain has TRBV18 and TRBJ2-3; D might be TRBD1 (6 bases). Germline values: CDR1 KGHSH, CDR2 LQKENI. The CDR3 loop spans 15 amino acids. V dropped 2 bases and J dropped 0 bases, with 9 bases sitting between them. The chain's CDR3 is CASSPTGTSTDTQYF. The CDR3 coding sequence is TGTGCCAGCTCACCAACCGGGACAAGCACAGATACGCAGTATTTT.

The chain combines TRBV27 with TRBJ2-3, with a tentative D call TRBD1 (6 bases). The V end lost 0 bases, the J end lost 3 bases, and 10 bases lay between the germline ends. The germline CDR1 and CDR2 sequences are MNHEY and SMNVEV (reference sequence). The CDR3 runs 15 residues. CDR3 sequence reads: CASSLSSRGTDTQYF. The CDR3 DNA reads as TGTGCCAGCAGTTTATCTTCTAGGGGGACAGATACGCAGTATTTT.

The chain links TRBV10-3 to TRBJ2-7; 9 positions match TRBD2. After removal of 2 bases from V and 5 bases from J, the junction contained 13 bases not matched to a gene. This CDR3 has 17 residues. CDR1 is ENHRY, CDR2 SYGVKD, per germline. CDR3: CAISEALPAGGEDEQYF. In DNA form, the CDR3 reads TGTGCCATCAGTGAGGCGTTGCCCGCGGGGGGGGAGGACGAGCAGTACTTC.

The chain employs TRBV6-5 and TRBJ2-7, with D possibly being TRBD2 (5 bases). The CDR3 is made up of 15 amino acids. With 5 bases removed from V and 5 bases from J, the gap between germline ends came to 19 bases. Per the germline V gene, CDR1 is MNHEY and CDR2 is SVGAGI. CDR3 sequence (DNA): TGTGCCAGCAGTCGCGGGCCAATAGCTGCCCACGAGCAGTACTTC. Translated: CASSRGPIAAHEQYF.

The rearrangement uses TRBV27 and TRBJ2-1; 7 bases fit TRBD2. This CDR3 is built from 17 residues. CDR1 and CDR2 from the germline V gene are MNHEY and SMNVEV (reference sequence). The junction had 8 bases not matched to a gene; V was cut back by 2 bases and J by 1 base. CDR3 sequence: CASSLSPGGYSYNEQFF. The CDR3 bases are TGTGCCAGCAGTTTAAGTCCCGGGGGGTATTCCTACAATGAGCAGTTCTTC.

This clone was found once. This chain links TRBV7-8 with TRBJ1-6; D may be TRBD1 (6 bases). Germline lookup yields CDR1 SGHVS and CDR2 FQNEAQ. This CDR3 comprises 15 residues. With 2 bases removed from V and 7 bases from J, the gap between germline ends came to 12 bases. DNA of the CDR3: TGTGCCAGCAGCTTAAACTTGCAGGGGAATTCACCCCTCCACTTT. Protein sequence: CASSLNLQGNSPLHF.

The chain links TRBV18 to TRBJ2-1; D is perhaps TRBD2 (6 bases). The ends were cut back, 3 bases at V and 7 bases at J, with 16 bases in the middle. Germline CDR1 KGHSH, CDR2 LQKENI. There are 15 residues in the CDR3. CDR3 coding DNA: TGTGCCAGCTCACCCCTTGGCCGGGAGTGGAATGAGCAGTTCTTC. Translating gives CASSPLGREWNEQFF.

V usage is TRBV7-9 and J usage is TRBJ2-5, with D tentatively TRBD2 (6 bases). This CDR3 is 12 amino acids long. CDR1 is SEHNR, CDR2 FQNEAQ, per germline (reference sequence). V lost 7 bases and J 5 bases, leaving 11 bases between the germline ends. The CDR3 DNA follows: TGTGCCAGCAAATTAGGGAGGGAGACCCAGTACTTC. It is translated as CASKLGRETQYF.

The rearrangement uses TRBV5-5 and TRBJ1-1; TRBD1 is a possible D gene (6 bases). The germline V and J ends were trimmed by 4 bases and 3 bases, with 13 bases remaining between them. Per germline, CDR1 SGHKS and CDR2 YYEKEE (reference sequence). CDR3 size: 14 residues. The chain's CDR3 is CASSLQGLYTEAFF. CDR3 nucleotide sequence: TGTGCCAGCAGCCTGCAGGGGTTGTACACTGAAGCTTTCTTT.

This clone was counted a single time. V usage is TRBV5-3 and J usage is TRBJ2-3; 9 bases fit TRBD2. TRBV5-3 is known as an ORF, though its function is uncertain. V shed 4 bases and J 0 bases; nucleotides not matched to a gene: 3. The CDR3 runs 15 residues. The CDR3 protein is CARSPSGASTDTQYF. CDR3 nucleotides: TGTGCCAGAAGCCCTAGCGGGGCTAGCACAGATACGCAGTATTTT.

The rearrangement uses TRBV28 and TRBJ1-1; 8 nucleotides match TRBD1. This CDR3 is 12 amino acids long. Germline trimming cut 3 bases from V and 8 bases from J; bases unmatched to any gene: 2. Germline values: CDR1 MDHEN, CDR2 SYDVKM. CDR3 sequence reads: CASSLGDREAFF. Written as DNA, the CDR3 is TGTGCCAGCAGTTTGGGGGACAGGGAAGCTTTCTTT.

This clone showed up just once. CDR3 DNA sequence: TGTGCCAGCAGCTCTGGGGGGACGGTTGGCTACACCTTC. Translating gives CASSSGGTVGYTF. The V and J genes are TRBV5-4 and TRBJ1-2; TRBD1 is a possible D gene (5 bases). The germline V gene encodes CDR1 SGHNT and CDR2 YYREEE (reference sequence). The CDR3 covers 13 residues. Trimming took off 3 bases at V and 7 bases at J, with 13 bases between the two ends. Based on the CDR3 plus reference TRBV5-4 and TRBJ1-2, the full variable domain is ETGVTQSPTHLIKTRGQQVTLRCSSQSGHNTVSWYQQALGQGPQFIFQYYREEENGRGNFPPRFSGLQFPNYSSELNVNALELDDSALYLCASSSGGTVGYTFGSGTRLTVV.

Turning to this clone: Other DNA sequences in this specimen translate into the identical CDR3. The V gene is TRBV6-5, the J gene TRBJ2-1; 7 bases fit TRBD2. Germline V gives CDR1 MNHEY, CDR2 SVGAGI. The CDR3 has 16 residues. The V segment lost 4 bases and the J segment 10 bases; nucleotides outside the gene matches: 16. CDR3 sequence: CASSLSIAGASNEQFF. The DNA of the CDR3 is TGTGCCAGCAGTTTATCCATCGCGGGAGCATCCAACGAGCAGTTCTTC.

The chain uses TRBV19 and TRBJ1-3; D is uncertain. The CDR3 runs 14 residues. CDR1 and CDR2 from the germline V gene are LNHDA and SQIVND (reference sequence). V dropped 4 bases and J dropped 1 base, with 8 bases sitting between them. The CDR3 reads CASSTGGSGNTIYF. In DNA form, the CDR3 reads TGTGCCAGTAGTACGGGCGGGTCTGGAAACACCATATATTTT. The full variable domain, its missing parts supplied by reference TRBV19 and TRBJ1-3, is DGGITQSPKYLFRKEGQNVTLSCEQNLNHDAMYWYRQDPGQGLRLIYYSQIVNDFQKGDIAEGYSVSREKKESFPLTVTSAQKNPTAFYLCASSTGGSGNTIYFGEGSWLTVV.

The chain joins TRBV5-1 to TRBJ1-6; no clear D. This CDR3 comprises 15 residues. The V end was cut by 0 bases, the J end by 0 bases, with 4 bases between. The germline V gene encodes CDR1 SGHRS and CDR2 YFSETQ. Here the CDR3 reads CASSLASSYNSPLHF. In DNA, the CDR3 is TGCGCCAGCAGCTTGGCGAGCTCCTATAATTCACCCCTCCACTTT.

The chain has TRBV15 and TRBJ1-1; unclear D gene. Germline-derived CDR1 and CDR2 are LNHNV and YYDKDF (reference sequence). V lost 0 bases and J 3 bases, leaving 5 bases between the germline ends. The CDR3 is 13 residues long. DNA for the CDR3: TGTGCCACCAGCAGAGATAGATACACTGAAGCTTTCTTT. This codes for CATSRDRYTEAFF.

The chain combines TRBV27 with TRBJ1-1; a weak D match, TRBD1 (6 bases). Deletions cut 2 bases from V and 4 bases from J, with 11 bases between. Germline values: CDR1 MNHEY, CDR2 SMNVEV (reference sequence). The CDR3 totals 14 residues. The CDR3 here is CASSLARGATEAFF. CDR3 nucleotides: TGTGCCAGCAGTTTAGCCCGGGGGGCCACTGAAGCTTTCTTT.

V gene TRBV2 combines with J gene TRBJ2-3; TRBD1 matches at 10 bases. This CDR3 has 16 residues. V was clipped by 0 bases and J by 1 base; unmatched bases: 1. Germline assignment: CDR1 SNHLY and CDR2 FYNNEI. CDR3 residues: CASSEAGQGRTDTQYF. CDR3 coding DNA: TGTGCCAGCAGTGAAGCGGGACAGGGGCGCACAGATACGCAGTATTTT.

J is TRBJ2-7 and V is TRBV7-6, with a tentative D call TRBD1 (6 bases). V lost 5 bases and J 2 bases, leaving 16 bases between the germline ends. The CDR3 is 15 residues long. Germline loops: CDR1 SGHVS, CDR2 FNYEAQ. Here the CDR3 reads CASSPRSGVAYEQYF. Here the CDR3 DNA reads TGTGCCAGCAGCCCCCGGTCAGGGGTTGCCTACGAGCAGTACTTC.

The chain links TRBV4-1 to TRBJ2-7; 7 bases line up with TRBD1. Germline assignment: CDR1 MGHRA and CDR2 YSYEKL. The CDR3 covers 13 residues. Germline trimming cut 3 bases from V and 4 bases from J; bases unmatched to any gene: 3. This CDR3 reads CASSQTGLYEQYF. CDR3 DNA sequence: TGCGCCAGCAGCCAGACAGGGTTGTACGAGCAGTACTTC.

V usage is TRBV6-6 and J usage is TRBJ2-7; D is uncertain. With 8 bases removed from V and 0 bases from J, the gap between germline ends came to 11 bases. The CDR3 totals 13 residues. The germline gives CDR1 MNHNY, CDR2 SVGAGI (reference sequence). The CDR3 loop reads CASSLRPSYEQYF. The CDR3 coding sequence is TGTGCCAGCTCTCTCAGGCCCTCCTACGAGCAGTACTTC.

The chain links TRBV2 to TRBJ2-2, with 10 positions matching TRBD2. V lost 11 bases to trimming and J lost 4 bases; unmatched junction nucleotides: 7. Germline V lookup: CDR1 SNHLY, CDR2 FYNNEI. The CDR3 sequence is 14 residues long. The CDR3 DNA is TGTGCCCGGAGCGGGAGGGCCCCCACCGGGGAGCTGTTTTTT. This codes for CARSGRAPTGELFF.

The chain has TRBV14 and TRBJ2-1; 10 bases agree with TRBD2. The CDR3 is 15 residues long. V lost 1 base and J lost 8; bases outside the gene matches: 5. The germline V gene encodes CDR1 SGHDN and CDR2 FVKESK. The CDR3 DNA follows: TGTGCCAGCAGCCAAGCTAGCGGGAGTTGGTATGAGCAGTTCTTC. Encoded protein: CASSQASGSWYEQFF.